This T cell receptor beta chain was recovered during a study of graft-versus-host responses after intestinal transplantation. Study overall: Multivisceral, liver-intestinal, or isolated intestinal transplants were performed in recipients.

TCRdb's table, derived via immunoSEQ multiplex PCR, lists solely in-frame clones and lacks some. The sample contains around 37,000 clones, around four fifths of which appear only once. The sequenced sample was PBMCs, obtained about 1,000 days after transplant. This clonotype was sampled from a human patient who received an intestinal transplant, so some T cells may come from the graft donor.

The CDR3 region has the DNA TGCGCCAGCAGCTCGGACACCCCACCAACTAATGAAAAACTGTTTTTT. It is translated as CASSSDTPPTNEKLFF. The chain has TRBV5-1 and TRBJ1-4; D perhaps matches TRBD1 (5 bases). Trimming removed 3 bases from V and 0 bases from J, with 12 bases in between. Germline CDR1 and CDR2: SGHRS and YFSETQ. The CDR3 is 16 residues long.